Below are 29 T cell receptor beta chains sequenced from a single sample in a study of blood T cell repertoires in COVID-19. Assay: immunoSEQ multiplex PCR; the TCRdb copy retains only in-frame clones and omits some. The data show about 150,000 clones, roughly 90% seen once. Sample: PBMCs or T cells enriched from blood (not recorded which). The receptors originated from a woman in her twenties or thirties with acute COVID-19.

This chain links TRBV5-1 with TRBJ2-5; TRBD2 aligns across 10 bases. The trim removed 1 base at V and 2 bases at J, leaving 5 bases unmatched. Germline values: CDR1 SGHRS, CDR2 YFSETQ. This CDR3 contains 16 residues. The CDR3 DNA reads as TGCGCCAGCAGCTTGAGGCCTAGCGGGAGTCAAGAGACCCAGTACTTC. Translation gives CASSLRPSGSQETQYF.

The V and J genes are TRBV7-2 and TRBJ2-3; no definite D call. Germline values: CDR1 SGHTA, CDR2 FQGNSA. V was clipped by 3 bases and J by 0 bases, with 7 bases between them. The CDR3 has 14 amino acids. The CDR3 here is CASSLAWSTDTQYF. As DNA, the CDR3 is TGTGCCAGCAGCTTGGCATGGAGCACAGATACGCAGTATTTT.

The chain recombines TRBV5-6 with TRBJ2-7; 11 bases fit TRBD1. Looked up from germline, CDR1 is SGHDT and CDR2 is YYEEEE. Unmatched junction bases numbered 4, after V lost 4 bases and J lost 4 bases. This CDR3 is built from 14 residues. The CDR3 nucleotides are TGTGCCAGCAGCCGGACAGGGGGCGGGTACGAGCAGTACTTC. Translation: CASSRTGGGYEQYF.

This rearrangement joins TRBV14 to TRBJ1-2; D is perhaps TRBD1 (5 bases). The V gene's germline CDR1 is SGHDN and CDR2 FVKESK. The CDR3 is made up of 15 amino acids. The V end was cut by 0 bases, the J end by 5 bases, with 13 bases between. The CDR3 reads CASSQDSRDSYGYTF. CDR3 in DNA: TGTGCCAGCAGCCAAGACAGTAGAGACAGTTATGGCTACACCTTC. Filled out from reference TRBV14 and TRBJ1-2, the complete variable domain reads EAGVTQFPSHSVIEKGQTVTLRCDPISGHDNLYWYRRVMGKEIKFLLHFVKESKQDESGMPNNRFLAERTGGTYSTLKVQPAELEDSGVYFCASSQDSRDSYGYTFGSGTRLTVV.

The chain uses TRBV10-3 and TRBJ2-7; 13 bases map to TRBD2. Germline V gene sequence: CDR1 ENHRY, CDR2 SYGVKD. Trimming cost V 5 bases and J 5 bases; bases outside gene matches: 6. This CDR3 spans 15 amino acids. CDR3 sequence reads: CAISSGLAGFNEQYF. The CDR3 DNA follows: TGTGCCATCAGTTCGGGACTAGCGGGATTCAACGAGCAGTACTTC.

The chain links TRBV29-1 to TRBJ1-2; D possibly corresponds to TRBD1 (5 bases). The V end was cut by 3 bases, the J end by 4 bases, with 6 bases between. Germline V lookup: CDR1 SQVTM, CDR2 ANQGSEA. This CDR3 is built from 11 residues. The CDR3: CSVDRGYGYTF. CDR3 DNA sequence: TGCAGCGTTGATAGGGGCTATGGCTACACCTTC.

The chain joins TRBV28 to TRBJ2-4; 7 bases are shared with TRBD1. The V segment lost 7 bases and the J segment 4 bases; nucleotides outside the gene matches: 10. This CDR3 comprises 15 residues. CDR1 is MDHEN and CDR2 is SYDVKM in the germline V gene. CDR3 loop: CASTTSGTAKNIQYF. The DNA of the CDR3 is TGTGCCAGCACCACATCCGGGACAGCAAAAAACATTCAGTACTTC.

The V gene is TRBV27, the J gene TRBJ1-5, with a weak D call TRBD1 (5 bases). Per germline, CDR1 MNHEY and CDR2 SMNVEV (reference sequence). This CDR3 comprises 12 residues. Trimming took off 5 bases at V and 7 bases at J, with 9 bases between the two ends. The CDR3 loop reads CASSTQGQPQHF. The CDR3 coding sequence is TGTGCCAGCAGTACGCAGGGACAGCCCCAGCATTTT.

The chain joins TRBV5-1 to TRBJ1-2; no clear D. In germline, CDR1 is SGHRS, CDR2 YFSETQ. Trimming cost V 0 bases and J 6 bases, with 18 bases left between them. This CDR3 is built from 16 residues. The CDR3 loop is CASSLGRLPSRDGYTF. The CDR3 nucleotides are TGCGCCAGCAGCTTGGGCAGACTCCCAAGTCGGGATGGCTACACCTTC. Full variable domain (rest looked up from reference TRBV5-1 and TRBJ1-2): KAGVTQTPRYLIKTRGQQVTLSCSPISGHRSVSWYQQTPGQGLQFLFEYFSETQRNKGNFPGRFSGRQFSNSRSEMNVSTLELGDSALYLCASSLGRLPSRDGYTFGSGTRLTVV.

V usage is TRBV2 and J usage is TRBJ1-2, with 8 bases identical to TRBD1. Germline lookup yields CDR1 SNHLY and CDR2 FYNNEI. CDR3 length equals 14 residues. V was pared by 6 bases and J by 0 bases, with 3 bases of the junction left unmatched. The CDR3: CASRDRASNYGYTF. CDR3 DNA: TGTGCCAGCAGGGACAGGGCCTCTAACTATGGCTACACCTTC. Looking up the rest from reference TRBV2 and TRBJ1-2 gives the full variable domain: EPEVTQTPSHQVTQMGQEVILRCVPISNHLYFYWYRQILGQKVEFLVSFYNNEISEKSEIFDDQFSVERPDGSNFTLKIRSTKLEDSAMYFCASRDRASNYGYTFGSGTRLTVV.

V gene TRBV4-1 combines with J gene TRBJ1-4; D is unresolved. The CDR3 is made up of 15 amino acids. Germline V gene data show CDR1 as MGHRA and CDR2 as YSYEKL. V was shortened by 4 bases and J by 5 bases, with 14 bases between the two germline ends. The CDR3 protein is CASSPQWPSNEKLFF. The CDR3 nucleotides read TGCGCCAGCAGCCCACAATGGCCCTCAAATGAAAAACTGTTTTTT.

CDR3 in DNA: TGTGCCAGCAGCCAAGTAGCGGGCTACACAGATACGCAGTATTTT. Translated: CASSQVAGYTDTQYF. The V call is TRBV14, the J call TRBJ2-3; 7 bases agree with TRBD2. Losses at the gene ends were 1 base for V and 2 bases for J; bases not matched to a gene: 3. This CDR3 has 15 residues. Germline-derived CDR1 and CDR2 are SGHDN and FVKESK.

The genes are TRBV25-1 and TRBJ1-1, with D perhaps matching TRBD1 (5 bases). The V gene's germline CDR1 is MGHDK and CDR2 SYGVNS. Trimming took off 0 bases at V and 4 bases at J, with 18 bases between the two ends. The CDR3 spans 17 residues. Here the CDR3 DNA reads TGTGCCAGCAGTGAATACATTCAGGGCCCAGTGTCCACTGAAGCTTTCTTT. This gives the protein CASSEYIQGPVSTEAFF.

The J gene is TRBJ1-1, the V gene TRBV6-2 or TRBV6-3; D remains unclear. Germline CDR1 MNHEY, CDR2 SVGEGT. The CDR3 is 12 amino acids. Trimming removed 4 bases at V and 3 bases at J, with 6 bases between. The CDR3 DNA sequence: TGTGCCAGCAGTTTCGCGTACACTGAAGCTTTCTTT. Protein product: CASSFAYTEAFF.

The chain is built from TRBV4-3 and TRBJ2-2, with TRBD2 matching 7 bases. The CDR3 spans 18 residues. The germline V gene has CDR1 LGHNA and CDR2 YSLEER. The V segment lost 4 bases and the J segment 1 base; nucleotides outside the gene matches: 12. This CDR3 reads CASSLERLAVMNTGELFF. The CDR3 DNA reads as TGCGCCAGCAGCCTCGAGCGGCTAGCGGTTATGAACACCGGGGAGCTGTTTTTT.

The chain joins TRBV13 to TRBJ2-1; D ambiguous. V was trimmed by 5 bases and J by 5 bases, leaving 16 bases between them. The length of the CDR3 is 15 residues. Germline V CDR1 and CDR2: PRHDT, FYEKMQ (reference sequence). The CDR3 reads CASSGNGYGDNEQFF. Here the CDR3 DNA reads TGTGCCAGCAGCGGAAACGGGTACGGAGACAATGAGCAGTTCTTC.

The chain has TRBV2 and TRBJ1-1; D may be TRBD1 (5 bases). V lost 6 bases and J lost 3, with 14 bases in between. The V gene's germline CDR1 is SNHLY and CDR2 FYNNEI. CDR3 length equals 14 residues. The CDR3 sequence is CASRGGEMYTEAFF. CDR3 nucleotides: TGTGCCAGCAGGGGAGGGGAGATGTACACTGAAGCTTTCTTT.

The chain couples TRBV18 to TRBJ1-6; D not certain. Trimming pared 2 bases from V and 7 bases from J, leaving 12 bases between. The germline V gene encodes CDR1 KGHSH and CDR2 LQKENI. The CDR3 covers 15 residues. CDR3 sequence reads: CASSPNAAGNSPLHF. As DNA, the CDR3 is TGTGCCAGCTCACCAAACGCGGCTGGGAATTCACCCCTCCACTTT.

The V gene is TRBV4-1, the J gene TRBJ2-2, with 9 nucleotides matching TRBD1. CDR3 length equals 16 residues. The germline V gene has CDR1 MGHRA and CDR2 YSYEKL. Trimming at V came to 2 bases and at J to 1 base, leaving 2 bases not matched to a gene. The CDR3 is CASSQPDRGNTGELFF. Here the CDR3 DNA reads TGCGCCAGCAGCCAACCGGACAGGGGGAACACCGGGGAGCTGTTTTTT.

This clone was seen a few times. J is TRBJ2-7 and V is TRBV6-6; 7 bases agree with TRBD1. Germline V gene lookup returns CDR1 MNHNY and CDR2 SVGAGI (reference sequence). With 11 bases clipped from V and 5 bases from J, the junction kept 21 bases outside the gene matches. The CDR3 is 16 amino acids. In DNA, the CDR3 is TGTGCCTCGACCCGGACAGGACGCCAATTGGTAAACGAGCAGTACTTC. This translates into CASTRTGRQLVNEQYF.

This clone was detected once. The chain links TRBV10-3 to TRBJ2-1; 7 bases are shared with TRBD2. This CDR3 region has 18 residues. Germline V CDR1 and CDR2: ENHRY, SYGVKD. J was trimmed by 0 bases and V by 2 bases; bases with no gene match: 10. CDR3 region: CAISERMSGESSYNEQFF. The CDR3 nucleotides are TGTGCCATCAGTGAGCGCATGAGCGGGGAGAGCTCCTACAATGAGCAGTTCTTC.

This clone was seen only once. In DNA form, the CDR3 reads TGTGCCAGCAGCTTGGGGCGGGGGACGACTAATGAAAAACTGTTTTTT. This translates into CASSLGRGTTNEKLFF. J is TRBJ1-4 and V is TRBV5-8; tentatively, D is TRBD1 (5 bases). Germline V gives CDR1 SGHTS, CDR2 YDEGEE. V lost 0 bases and J 2 bases, leaving 11 bases between the germline ends. This CDR3 has 16 amino acids.

The chain links TRBV6-2 or TRBV6-3 to TRBJ2-7, with TRBD2 matching 8 bases. Germline V gene data show CDR1 as MNHEY and CDR2 as SVGEGT. The V gene end was trimmed by 4 bases and the J gene end by 0 bases; junction bases not matched to a gene: 5. The CDR3 consists of 15 residues. The CDR3 sequence: CASSSGTSFSYEQYF. The CDR3 DNA reads as TGTGCCAGCAGTTCTGGGACTAGTTTCTCCTACGAGCAGTACTTC.

This clone was counted only a few times. V gene TRBV5-1 combines with J gene TRBJ2-2; 11 bases line up with TRBD1. Germline V gives CDR1 SGHRS, CDR2 YFSETQ. V shed 4 bases, J shed 0 bases, and the junction held 8 bases outside the gene matches. The CDR3 has 18 amino acids. CDR3 bases: TGCGCCAGCAGCCCCGGACAGGGGGCGGGCACGAACACCGGGGAGCTGTTTTTT. Amino acids: CASSPGQGAGTNTGELFF.

The chain uses TRBV7-2 and TRBJ2-5; 8 positions agree with TRBD1. The CDR3 is 14 residues long. Germline values: CDR1 SGHTA, CDR2 FQGNSA. V lost 7 bases, J lost 4 bases, and 8 bases stayed unmatched. The CDR3 nucleotides read TGTGCCAGCACCTCTGCAGGGGGCACAGAGACCCAGTACTTC. Translated: CASTSAGGTETQYF. Supplemented by reference TRBV7-2 and TRBJ2-5, the full variable domain reads GAGVSQSPSNKVTEKGKDVELRCDPISGHTALYWYRQSLGQGLEFLIYFQGNSAPDKSGLPSDRFSAERTGGSVSTLTIQRTQQEDSAVYLCASTSAGGTETQYFGPGTRLLVL.

This clone came up once. This rearrangement joins TRBV28 to TRBJ2-7, with 9 nucleotides matching TRBD2. The CDR3 consists of 18 residues. V lost 2 bases and J lost 1; bases outside the gene matches: 12. From germline, CDR1 is MDHEN and CDR2 SYDVKM. CDR3 coding DNA: TGTGCCAGCAGTTTACGTTTTAGCGGGAGAGTAGCGTCCTACGAGCAGTACTTC. It specifies CASSLRFSGRVASYEQYF.

This chain uses TRBV28 with TRBJ2-1, with 16 nucleotides matching TRBD2. This CDR3 spans 15 amino acids. CDR1 and CDR2 from the germline V gene are MDHEN and SYDVKM. Trimming at V came to 6 bases and at J to 7 bases, leaving 3 bases not matched to a gene. CDR3 sequence: CASSPGLAGGNEQFF. The CDR3 DNA reads TGTGCCAGCAGCCCGGGACTAGCGGGGGGGAATGAGCAGTTCTTC.

The CDR3 DNA follows: TGCGCCAGCAGTCCCTGGTGGGGGGGGGATCAGCCCCAGCATTTT. Amino acids: CASSPWWGGDQPQHF. The chain recombines TRBV4-3 with TRBJ1-5, with D possibly TRBD1 on 5 matching bases. The CDR3 is made up of 15 amino acids. With 6 bases removed from V and 5 bases from J, the gap between germline ends came to 17 bases. CDR1 LGHNA and CDR2 YSLEER come from the germline V gene.

This chain uses TRBV5-1 with TRBJ1-2, with D possibly TRBD1 on 5 matching bases. Germline assignment: CDR1 SGHRS and CDR2 YFSETQ. The CDR3 is 13 residues long. Between the trimmed V and J ends, which lost 5 bases and 5 bases, there was a span of 13 bases. CDR3 amino acids: CASSDGGGYGYTF. In DNA form, the CDR3 reads TGCGCCAGCAGTGATGGGGGAGGATATGGCTACACCTTC.